The clone carrying this TCR beta chain appeared a few times. What it binds is unknown. TCRdb re-analysed the 5' RACE reads in MiXCR, keeping a single row per CDR3 protein. The sample carries 250,000 to 350,000 distinct CDR3 sequences, around 20% recorded once. This sample was included in a study of CD8 T cells in ankylosing spondylitis. Notes on the study in general: Characteristic of ankylosing spondylitis blood, it appeared, was a TCR beta motif comprising eight highly homologous variants. Clones linked to the disease showed a CD8+ phenotype. They occurred at relatively low frequencies in peripheral blood. Significant enrichment of disease-linked clones was reportedly seen in matched ankylosing spondylitis synovial fluid.

V lost 4 bases and J 0 bases, leaving 9 bases between the germline ends. CDR3 length: 13 residues. Germline CDR1 is DFQATT and CDR2 is SNEGSKA (reference sequence). The clonotype originates from a female donor with ankylosing spondylitis or in good health (not recorded which). The sequenced material came from blood, either unsorted or a sorted T cell fraction (not recorded which). The chain joins TRBV20-1 to TRBJ1-1, with a tentative D call TRBD1 (5 bases). This CDR3 reads CSANDRLNTEAFF. The DNA for the CDR3 is TGCAGTGCTAATGACAGACTGAACACTGAAGCTTTCTTT.